This TCR beta chain was documented in a study of CD8 T cells in Susac syndrome. The CDR3 runs 15 residues. Germline CDR1 is SEHNR and CDR2 is FQNEAQ (reference sequence). V dropped 4 bases and J dropped 7 bases, with 17 bases sitting between them. An input of 0.5 to 1 ug of RNA was subjected to reverse transcription using random hexamers. One entry per CDR3 protein, called by TCRdb with MiXCR from the immunoSEQ multiplex PCR reads. The sample yields about 300,000 distinct CDR3 sequences, around 91% seen once. The chain carries TRBV7-9 and TRBJ2-1, with D possibly TRBD2 on 6 matching bases. The specimen sequenced was CD8+ T cells from PBMCs. This TCR was recovered from a human donor with multiple sclerosis. CDR3 bases: TGTGCCAGCAGCTCCATGCGGGGAAAAGGGAATGAGCAGTTCTTC. It is translated as CASSSMRGKGNEQFF.